This T cell receptor beta chain stems from a study of T cell changes during pregnancy in multiple sclerosis. The trim removed 4 bases at V and 8 bases at J, leaving 8 bases unmatched. CDR3 size: 13 residues. Germline lookup yields CDR1 SGHNT and CDR2 YYREEE (reference sequence). The method was immunoSEQ multiplex PCR; TCRdb's version includes in-frame clones alone and lacks a portion of them. Among about 51,000 clones listed, around 94% were seen once. The clonotype was recovered from a female donor with multiple sclerosis, enrolled in a pregnancy study. The chain carries TRBV5-4 and TRBJ2-7; 8 bases map to TRBD1. The specimen comprised CD4+ T cells from peripheral blood mononuclear cells, sampled in the second trimester of pregnancy. The CDR3 here is CASSPKDREKQYF. Written as DNA, the CDR3 is TGTGCCAGCAGCCCGAAGGACAGGGAGAAGCAGTACTTC.